This paragraph reports one TCR beta chain. What it recognizes is unknown. The CDR3 runs 14 residues. Looked up from germline, CDR1 is SGDLS and CDR2 is YYNGEE. Trimming removed 0 bases from V and 10 bases from J; junction bases left unmatched: 7. Produced via immunoSEQ multiplex PCR; TCRdb's table is partial and in-frame only. The table records 2 million to 2.5 million clones, roughly 93% of them present only once. This sample was included in a study of shared clonotypes between healthy human individuals. Overall study context: Plates per donor: three CD4 naive, three CD4 memory, two CD8 naive, one CD8 memory. Whole-study results and caveats: Even with large depth, rarefaction showed that sorted-subset sequencing was incomplete. An anticipated effect of sequencing depth on clonotype sharing among donors was recognized.

Sequences were obtained from naive CD4+ T cells from PBMCs. Subset of the sample: CD45RA+ positively selected. The rearrangement uses TRBV9 and TRBJ2-1, with TRBD2 matching over 7 bases. This receptor was identified in a man between 18 and 35 years old in good health. Some clones in this sample may be carry-over from other donors' samples. The CDR3, as DNA: TGTGCCAGCAGCGTAGGGCGTCACGGGGGGGAGCAGTTCTTC. Protein sequence: CASSVGRHGGEQFF.